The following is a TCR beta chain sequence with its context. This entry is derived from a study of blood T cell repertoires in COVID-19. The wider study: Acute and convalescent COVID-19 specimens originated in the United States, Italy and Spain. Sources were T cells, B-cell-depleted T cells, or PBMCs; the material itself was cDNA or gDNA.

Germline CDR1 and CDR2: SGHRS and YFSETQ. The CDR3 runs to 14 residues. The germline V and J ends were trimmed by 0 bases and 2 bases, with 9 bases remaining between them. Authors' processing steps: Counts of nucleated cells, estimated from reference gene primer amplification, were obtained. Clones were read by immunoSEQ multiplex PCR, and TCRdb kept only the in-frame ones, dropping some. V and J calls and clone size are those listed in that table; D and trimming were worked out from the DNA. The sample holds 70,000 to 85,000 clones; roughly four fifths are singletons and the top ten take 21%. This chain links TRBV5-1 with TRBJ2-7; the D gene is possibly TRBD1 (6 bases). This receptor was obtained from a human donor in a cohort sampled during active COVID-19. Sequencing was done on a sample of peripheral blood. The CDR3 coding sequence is TGCGCCAGCAGCTTGGTGGGGGCGGCCTACGAGCAGTACTTC. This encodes CASSLVGAAYEQYF.